This T cell receptor (beta chain) was sequenced during a study of CD8 T cells in Susac syndrome. RNA was extracted with the RNeasy kit, and a quantity of roughly 0.45 to 1 ug was reverse transcribed using random hexamers. Using its own MiXCR run on the immunoSEQ multiplex PCR reads, TCRdb lists one record per CDR3 protein. The profile shows a few hundred thousand distinct CDR3 sequences, around 83% of them singletons. Per germline, CDR1 SGHAT and CDR2 FQNNGV. The CDR3 loop spans 13 amino acids. The V and J ends lost 5 bases and 5 bases respectively, with 12 bases between them. The receptor comes from a human donor with multiple sclerosis. The sequenced sample consisted of CD8+ T cells from PBMCs. The chain has TRBV11-2 and TRBJ1-1; D call uncertain. CDR3 sequence (DNA): TGTGCCAGCAGCCATGGACCGTTAACTGAAGCTTTCTTT. This translates into CASSHGPLTEAFF. Supplemented by reference TRBV11-2 and TRBJ1-1, the full variable domain reads EAGVAQSPRYKIIEKRQSVAFWCNPISGHATLYWYQQILGQGPKLLIQFQNNGVVDDSQLPKDRFSAERLKGVDSTLKIQPAKLEDSAVYLCASSHGPLTEAFFGQGTRLTVV.